Below, one TCR beta chain is given with its context. Its antigen target is currently unknown. Base qualities are not provided; no much larger clone lies one nucleotide away. The cohort consisted of more than 650 healthy bone marrow donors. At the time of sampling, every cohort member was nominally healthy, though immune exposures that went unrecorded were likely present. The donor tested CMV seronegative, placing the donor among the approximately 400 seronegative members of the cohort. A peripheral blood sample was provided by each donor, and peripheral blood mononuclear cells were used for TCR beta sequencing. Genomic DNA was extracted from the blood cell samples with the Qiagen DNeasy Blood Extraction Kit. The data are from a study of cytomegalovirus exposure and HLA in healthy donors (dated 2017 in TCRdb). Describing the broader study: An earlier analysis of several hundred of the donors reported 250 to 300 Gb of sequence data and 100 million to 130 million unique TCR beta sequences from 150 million to 200 million T cells. An early release that covered 500 to 800 HLA-typed donors contained approximately 300 gigabases of sequencing data and roughly 84 million unique TCR sequences. The genetic ancestry cluster associated with self-reported Caucasian donors included around four fifths of the roughly 400 genotyped donors. The study aimed to test whether cataloging public T cell receptors could reveal signatures of past pathogen exposure. The T cell repertoires of 666 subjects were profiled by immunosequencing and related to cytomegalovirus serostatus. A separate validation cohort of about 110 different subjects was used in addition to the approximately 700-subject first cohort. The study combined high-throughput TCR immunosequencing, statistical association of individual TCRs with disease status, and machine learning to predict cytomegalovirus infection status. A later analysis re-examined previously published TCR beta repertoires from 600 to 700 donors and added high-resolution HLA genotyping to investigate patterns of TCR occurrence. Rather than using new phenotypic data, the later analysis identified candidate immune exposures from TCR beta sequences and from how often those sequences occurred across donors. In an earlier analysis of roughly 540 of the donors, high-throughput TCR beta sequencing was used to judge whether each TCR beta V gene segment behaved as functional or pseudogenic. Donor age, sex, ethnicity and CMV serostatus were compiled alongside the repertoire data. A later genetic analysis used genome-wide SNP genotypes for about 65% of the 666 donors, treating that subset as a discovery cohort. Every repertoire in the discovery cohort had been generated on one and the same sequencing platform. Both class I and class II loci were covered by HLA typing, at four-digit resolution. Typing coverage differed by locus: A, B, C, DRB1 and DQB1 were typed in roughly 620-630 donors, DQA1 in about 500, DPA1 in nearly 610, and DPB1 in 400 to 480. Because of strong linkage in the cohort, roughly five DR-DQ haplotypes were treated as single units for association and clustering. Among roughly 400 genotyped donors of the cohort, an average of roughly 230,000 unique TCR beta nucleotide sequences was sequenced per donor, of which roughly 17% were non-productive. What the work shows at the level of the full study, not this receptor alone: According to a later analysis, TCR association rates differed among HLA loci, with DRB1 alleles showing the most associated TCRs and HLA-C alleles showing the fewest. An association between a missense DCLRE1C variant and V-gene and J-gene trimming of TCR beta chains was found in a later genetic analysis and replicated in an independent cohort. Linkage disequilibrium might explain the correlated functional status among segregating V segments, but an unknown experimental factor could not be ruled out. When HLA alleles, especially DR and DQ, strongly co-occurred, TCR associations were difficult to assign to individual alleles. Three of the identified cytomegalovirus-associated TCR beta chains were confirmed in vitro to be specific for cytomegalovirus antigens. According to the authors, the approach could potentially be generalized to other disease states and immunological phenotypes. A total of about 150 TCR beta chains were listed by the study as associated with cytomegalovirus. A later analysis found that HLA-associated TCR beta chains were more clonally expanded and had lower generation probabilities than equally common non-associated chains. The classifier was reported to diagnose cytomegalovirus status with high specificity and sensitivity in both the original and validation cohorts. A further reported finding was that TCR beta sequences accurately predicted the HLA-A and HLA-B alleles for most subjects in the first cohort. A later analysis associated some 17,000 TCR beta sequences with specific HLA alleles at a false discovery rate of 0.05. According to a later genetic analysis, donors in an Asian-associated ancestry cluster had fewer N-insertions in productive TCRs than the roughly 700-donor mean. The earlier analysis of 450 to 700 of the donors excluded approximately 17 rarely observed V segments, including chromosome 9 orphons, because counts were too low. A later analysis found that most CMV-associated TCR beta chains appeared HLA-restricted, with HLA associations seemingly driven largely by CMV exposure. A cluster of highly shared sequence variants was judged likely to be a technical artifact of the sequencing pipeline. Across donors, most TCR sequences were observed very rarely, whereas some public TCRs were present in many individuals. Immune exposure information for the cohort was limited to CMV serostatus. Roughly uniform sequencing depth across donors was assumed in presence/absence analyses, although this assumption may not hold. This cohort had only TCR beta chains sequenced, and the lack of alpha or paired-chain data limited which features could be detected. Because HLA typing was missing for some donors at each locus, association tests included only the typed subset. A later analysis reported that several top co-occurrence clusters appeared linked to parvovirus B19, influenza, CMV and Epstein-Barr virus. An earlier analysis of around 540 of the donors showed that most TCR beta V segments appeared in productive rearrangements either about 87% or about 30% of the time, which broadly matched IMGT annotations.

The method was the immunoSEQ multiplex PCR assay. For the multiplex PCR, a mixture combining 60 forward primers for TCR Vbeta segments and 13 reverse primers for TCR Jbeta segments was used. A multiplex PCR assay on genomic DNA amplified the CDR3 region of rearranged TCR beta genes. Amplified TCR beta libraries were sequenced as 87-base-pair reads on the Illumina HiSeq System. The published analysis was carried out like this. Across the roughly 670 repertoires, a later analysis counted some 81 million unique TCR beta chains, 9.5 million to 13 million of which were shared by at least two donors. To remove PCR and sequencing errors, raw reads were error-corrected and collapsed into unique sequences using a nearest-neighbor algorithm that merged closely related sequences. Alignment of CDR3 sequences to IMGT reference sequences was used to assign V, D and J gene segments. For a sequence to be retained, at least a six-nucleotide match to both a V gene segment and a J gene segment was required. A rearrangement was called productive if the CDR3 had no stop codons and remained in frame with V and J, and every other rearrangement was called non-productive. Following IMGT convention, CDR3 was defined as the stretch from the second conserved V-encoded cysteine up to the conserved J-encoded phenylalanine. In an earlier analysis of 587 of the donors, sequences lacking an unambiguous match to a single V gene segment were excluded. An earlier analysis of fewer than 750 of the donors called V segments functional above 56.7% productive rearrangements and segregating when the between-donor standard deviation exceeded 5%. To diagnose cytomegalovirus status from the catalog of TCR beta chain sequences, a statistical classification framework was built. A later analysis assigned V and J genes by comparing TCR nucleotide sequences with IMGT/GENE-DB human TR gene sequences. In a later analysis, CDR3 sequences and most-parsimonious VDJ recombination scenarios were assigned using the TCRdist pipeline. In a later analysis, each TCR beta chain was defined by its CDR3 amino acid sequence together with its V-gene family, and reads lacking a unique V-gene family were excluded. In a later analysis, a few hundred highly shared, low-generation-probability nucleotide sequences were removed to address suspected cross-contamination and a sequencing artifact. In a later analysis, a clonal expansion index was calculated for each public chain from normalized within-repertoire ranks of inferred template counts. Generation probabilities in a later analysis came from a VDJ recombination model fitted to out-of-frame rearrangements, and those results were checked against IGoR. Hypergeometric tests were used in a later analysis to score TCR-TCR, TCR-HLA and TCR-CMV co-occurrence, with a repertoire-size bias correction applied to the TCR pairs. A later analysis estimated false discovery rates by permuting HLA or CMV assignments 20 times. In a later analysis, co-occurring TCRs were grouped with DBSCAN, and TCRdist sequence similarity was added when clustering was performed within HLA-allele-positive subsets. Repertoires with fewer than 30,000 or more than 120,000 public chains, plus five repertoires with anomalous nucleotide sharing, were excluded from co-occurrence clustering. TCRdb obtained this table from immuneACCESS and retained in-frame rearrangements with V and J assigned. These tables miss some clones; where compared with another copy, unresolved V genes account for less than half of the shortfall, and the remainder is unexplained. V, J and clone size reflect that table, while D and trimming were determined from the DNA. This sample holds around 200,000 clones; 86% were observed only once. 0.31% of the sample rests with the top ten.

This clonotype was obtained from a woman aged 30 to 39 in good health and CMV-seronegative. Material: PBMCs.

The CDR3 in this case is CASSQDLSRGSIQYF. The sequenced DNA is TGCGCCAGCAGCCAAGATCTATCCAGGGGAAGCATTCAGTACTTC. Recombination linked TRBV4-1 to TRBJ2-4, with a tentative D gene TRBD1 over 6 matching bases. The germline V gene gives CDR1 as MGHRA and CDR2 as YSYEKL. V and J lose 0 bases and 9 bases, and a span of 15 bases separates them. Its CDR3 holds 15 amino acids, cysteine through phenylalanine. Of all the DNA, just the CDR3 is kept, 45 bases in frame from base 1.